This TCR beta chain originates from a study of blood T cell repertoires in COVID-19 (dated by TCRdb to 2020 to 2022). About the study as a whole: Samples from collaborators originated in the United States, Italy and Spain and spanned both the acute and convalescent phases of COVID-19. The samples were drawn from the first 160 participants of the ongoing ImmuneRACE study and from 1,254 subjects provided by 6 global collaborators. Where available, HLA class I and class II types were taken from metadata supplied by the sample provider and were not determined by assay-based typing. The material from the prospective study consisted of cDNA or gDNA derived from T cells, B-cell-depleted T cells, or PBMCs. The dataset comprised deeply sampled blood TCRbeta repertoires from subjects exposed to, actively infected with, or recovered from COVID-19. Nearly every sample came with metadata listing a de-identified subject ID, COVID-19 status, age in years and sex. The repertoires were released in a freely available public database intended as a resource for research on the immune response to SARS-CoV-2.

A word on this clone: Its antigen remains undetermined. Within one base of it there is no much larger clone, and no base qualities were kept.

TCRbeta CDR3 regions were amplified from genomic DNA using the immunoSEQ Assay, a bias-controlled multiplex PCR. The source study handled its data this way. Nucleated cell counts per sample were estimated from amplification of reference gene primers within the assay. To quantify the absolute abundance of each unique TCRbeta CDR3 rearrangement, sequence reads were collapsed and filtered. Productive Simpson clonality was computed per sample as the square root of Simpson's diversity index over productive rearrangements. The table was pulled from immuneACCESS by TCRdb, which kept in-frame rearrangements only. Such tables lose some clones; where checked, under half of the loss comes from unresolved V genes, and the rest has no known cause. V and J calls and clone size follow that table, whereas D and trimming were derived from the DNA. This sample holds about 160,000 clones; about 86% were observed only once. In total, the top ten clones hold 10% to 13% of the sample.

V is pared back by 3 bases and J by 1 base, with 3 bases lying between the germline termini. CDR1 WNHNN and CDR2 SYGVQD are derived from the germline V gene (reference sequence). The cysteine opens and the phenylalanine closes a CDR3 of 12 amino acids. Just the 36-base CDR3 DNA is kept, in frame starting at base 1. One collaborating source in Seattle enrolled patients during active infection and followed them longitudinally through the course of disease. Collaborating institutions collected whole blood in K2EDTA tubes following their own protocols. Collaborator samples were shipped for TCRbeta analysis as frozen whole blood, isolated PBMCs, or DNA extracted from either sample type. Overall study outcomes, separate from this receptor: The amount of clinical and demographic metadata varied by source and participant and was provided uncurated.

Material: peripheral blood. This receptor chain uses TRBV10-1 and TRBJ1-2, with the D segment identity uncertain. This clonotype was obtained from a woman in her 70s with COVID-19, enrolled during active disease. The CDR3 has the sequence CASSDYNYGYTF. Here is the DNA: TGCGCCAGCAGTGATTATAACTATGGCTACACCTTC.